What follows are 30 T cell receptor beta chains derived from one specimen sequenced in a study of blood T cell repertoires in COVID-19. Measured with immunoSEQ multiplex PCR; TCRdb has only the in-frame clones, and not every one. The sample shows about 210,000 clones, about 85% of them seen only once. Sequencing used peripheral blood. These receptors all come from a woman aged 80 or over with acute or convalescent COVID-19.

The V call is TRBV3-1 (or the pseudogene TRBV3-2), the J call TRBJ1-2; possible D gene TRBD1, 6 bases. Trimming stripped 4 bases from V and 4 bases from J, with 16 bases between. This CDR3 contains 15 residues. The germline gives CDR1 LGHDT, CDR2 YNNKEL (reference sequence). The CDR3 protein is CASSPYGQPPYGYTF. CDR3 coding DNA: TGTGCCAGCAGCCCGTACGGACAGCCTCCCTATGGCTACACCTTC.

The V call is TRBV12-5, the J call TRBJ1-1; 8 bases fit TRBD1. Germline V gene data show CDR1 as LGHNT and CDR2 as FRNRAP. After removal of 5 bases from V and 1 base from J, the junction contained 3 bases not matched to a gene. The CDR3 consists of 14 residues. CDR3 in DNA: TGTGCTAGTGGTACCGGACAGGGGAACACTGAAGCTTTCTTT. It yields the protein CASGTGQGNTEAFF.

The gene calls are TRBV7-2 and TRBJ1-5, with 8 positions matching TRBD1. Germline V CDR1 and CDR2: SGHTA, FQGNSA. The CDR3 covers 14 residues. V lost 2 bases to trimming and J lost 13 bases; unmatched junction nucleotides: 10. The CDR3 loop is CASSLRQGAAPQHF. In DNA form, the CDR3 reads TGTGCCAGCAGCTTAAGGCAGGGGGCCGCCCCGCAGCATTTT.

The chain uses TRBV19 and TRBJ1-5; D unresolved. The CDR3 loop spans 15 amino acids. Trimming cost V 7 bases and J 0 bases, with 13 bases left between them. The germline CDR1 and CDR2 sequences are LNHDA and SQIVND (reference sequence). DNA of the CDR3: TGTGCCAGTACGCGGGAGTCTTTTAGCAATCAGCCCCAGCATTTT. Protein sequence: CASTRESFSNQPQHF.

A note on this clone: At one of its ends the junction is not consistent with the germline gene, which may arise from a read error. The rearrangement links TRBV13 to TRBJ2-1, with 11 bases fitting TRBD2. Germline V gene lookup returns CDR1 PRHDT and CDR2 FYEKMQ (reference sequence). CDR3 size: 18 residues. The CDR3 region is CASSLKLAGANFDNQQFF. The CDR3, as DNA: TGTGCCAGCAGCCTCAAACTAGCGGGAGCAAACTTCGACAATCAGCAGTTCTTC. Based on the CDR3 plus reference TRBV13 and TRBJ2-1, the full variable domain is AAGVIQSPRHLIKEKRETATLKCYPIPRHDTVYWYQQGPGQDPQFLISFYEKMQSDKGSIPDRFSAQQFSDYHSELNMSSLELGDSALYFCASSLKLAGANFDNQQFFGPGTRLTVL.

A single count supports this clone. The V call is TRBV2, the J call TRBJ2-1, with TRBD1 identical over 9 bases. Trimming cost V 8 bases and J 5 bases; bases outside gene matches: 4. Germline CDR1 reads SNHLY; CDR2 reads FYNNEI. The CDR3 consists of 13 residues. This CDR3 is CASRDRANNEQFF. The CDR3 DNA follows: TGTGCCAGCCGGGACAGGGCGAACAATGAGCAGTTCTTC.

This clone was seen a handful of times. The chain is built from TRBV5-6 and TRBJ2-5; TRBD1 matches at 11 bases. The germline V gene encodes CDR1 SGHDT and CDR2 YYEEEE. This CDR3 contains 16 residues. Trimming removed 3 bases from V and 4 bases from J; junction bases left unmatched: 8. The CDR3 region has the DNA TGTGCCAGCAGCTCACAGGACAGGGGGCATCGAGAGACCCAGTACTTC. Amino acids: CASSSQDRGHRETQYF. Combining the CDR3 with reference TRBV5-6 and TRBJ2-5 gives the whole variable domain DAGVTQSPTHLIKTRGQQVTLRCSPKSGHDTVSWYQQALGQGPQFIFQYYEEEERQRGNFPDRFSGHQFPNYSSELNVNALLLGDSALYLCASSSQDRGHRETQYFGPGTRLLVL.

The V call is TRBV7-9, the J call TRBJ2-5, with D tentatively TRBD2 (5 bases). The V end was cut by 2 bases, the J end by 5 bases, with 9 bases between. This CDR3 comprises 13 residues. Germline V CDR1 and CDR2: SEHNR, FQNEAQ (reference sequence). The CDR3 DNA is TGTGCCAGCAGCTTACACGGGGAGGAGACCCAGTACTTC. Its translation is CASSLHGEETQYF. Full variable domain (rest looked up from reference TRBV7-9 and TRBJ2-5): DTGVSQNPRHKITKRGQNVTFRCDPISEHNRLYWYRQTLGQGPEFLTYFQNEAQLEKSRLLSDRFSAERPKGSFSTLEIQRTEQGDSAMYLCASSLHGEETQYFGPGTRLLVL.

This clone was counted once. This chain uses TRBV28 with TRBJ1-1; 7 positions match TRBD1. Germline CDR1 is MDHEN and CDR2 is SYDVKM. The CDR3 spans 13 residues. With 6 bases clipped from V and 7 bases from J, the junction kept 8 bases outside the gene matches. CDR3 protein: CASRHRDSLEAFF. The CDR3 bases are TGTGCCAGCAGACATCGGGACAGCCTTGAAGCTTTCTTT. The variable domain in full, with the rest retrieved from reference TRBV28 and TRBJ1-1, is DVKVTQSSRYLVKRTGEKVFLECVQDMDHENMFWYRQDPGLGLRLIYFSYDVKMKEKGDIPEGYSVSREKKERFSLILESASTNQTSMYLCASRHRDSLEAFFGQGTRLTVV.

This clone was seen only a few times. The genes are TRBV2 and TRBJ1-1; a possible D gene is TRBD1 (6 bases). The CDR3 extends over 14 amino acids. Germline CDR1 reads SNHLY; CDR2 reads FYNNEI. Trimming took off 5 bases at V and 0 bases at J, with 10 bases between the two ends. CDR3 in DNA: TGTGCCAGCAGTTCGCAGGGGATGAACACTGAAGCTTTCTTT. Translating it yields CASSSQGMNTEAFF.

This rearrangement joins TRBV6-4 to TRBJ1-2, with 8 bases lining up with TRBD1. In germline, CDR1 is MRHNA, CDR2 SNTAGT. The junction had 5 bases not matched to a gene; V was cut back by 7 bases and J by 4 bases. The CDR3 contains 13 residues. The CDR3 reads CASIQGASYGYTF. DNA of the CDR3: TGTGCCAGCATTCAGGGGGCAAGCTATGGCTACACCTTC.

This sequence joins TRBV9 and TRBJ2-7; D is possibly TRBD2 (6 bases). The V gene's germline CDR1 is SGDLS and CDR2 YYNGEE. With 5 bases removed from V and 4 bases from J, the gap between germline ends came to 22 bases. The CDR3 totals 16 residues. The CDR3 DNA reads TGTGCCAGCAGACTTAGCACTCGGGGGTTAGAATACGAGCAGTACTTC. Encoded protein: CASRLSTRGLEYEQYF.

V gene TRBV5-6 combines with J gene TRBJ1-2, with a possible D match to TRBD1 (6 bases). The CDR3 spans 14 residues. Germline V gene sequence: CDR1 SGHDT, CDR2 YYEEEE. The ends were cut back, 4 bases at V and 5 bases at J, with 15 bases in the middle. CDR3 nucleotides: TGTGCCAGCAGCCAGACAGGTCCCCTTTATGGCTACACCTTC. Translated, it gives CASSQTGPLYGYTF.

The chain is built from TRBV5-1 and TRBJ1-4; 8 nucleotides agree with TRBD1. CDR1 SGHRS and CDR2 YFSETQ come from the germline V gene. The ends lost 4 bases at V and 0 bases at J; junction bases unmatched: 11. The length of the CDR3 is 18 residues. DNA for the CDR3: TGCGCCAGCAGCCGGGGGACAGGTTTGGCCGCAACTAATGAAAAACTGTTTTTT. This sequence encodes CASSRGTGLAATNEKLFF.

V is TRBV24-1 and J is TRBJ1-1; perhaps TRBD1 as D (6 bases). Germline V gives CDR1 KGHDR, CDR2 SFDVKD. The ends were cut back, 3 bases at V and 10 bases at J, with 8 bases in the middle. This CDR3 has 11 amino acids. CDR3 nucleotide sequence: TGTGCCACCAGTGATGGGACAACAGCTTTCTTT. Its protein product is CATSDGTTAFF.

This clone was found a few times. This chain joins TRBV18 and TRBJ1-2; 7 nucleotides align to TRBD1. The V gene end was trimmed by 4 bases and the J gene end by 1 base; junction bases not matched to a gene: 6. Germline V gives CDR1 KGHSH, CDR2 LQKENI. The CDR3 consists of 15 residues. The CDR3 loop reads CASSRGTGDNYGYTF. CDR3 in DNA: TGTGCCAGCTCACGAGGAACAGGGGATAACTATGGCTACACCTTC.

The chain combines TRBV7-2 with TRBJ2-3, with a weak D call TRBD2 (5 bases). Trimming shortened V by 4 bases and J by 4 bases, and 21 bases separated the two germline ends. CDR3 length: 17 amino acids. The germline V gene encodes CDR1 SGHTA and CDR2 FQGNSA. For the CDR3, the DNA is TGTGCCAGCAGCTCCCGCCCCGGGGTAAGGCGTCCAGATACGCAGTATTTT. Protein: CASSSRPGVRRPDTQYF.

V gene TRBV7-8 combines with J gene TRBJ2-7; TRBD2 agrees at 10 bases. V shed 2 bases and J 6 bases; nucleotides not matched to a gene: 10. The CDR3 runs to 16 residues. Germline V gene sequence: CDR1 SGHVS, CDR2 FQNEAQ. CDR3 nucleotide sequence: TGTGCCAGCAGCTTACACCAACTAGCGGGACGGGCCGAGCAGTACTTC. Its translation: CASSLHQLAGRAEQYF.

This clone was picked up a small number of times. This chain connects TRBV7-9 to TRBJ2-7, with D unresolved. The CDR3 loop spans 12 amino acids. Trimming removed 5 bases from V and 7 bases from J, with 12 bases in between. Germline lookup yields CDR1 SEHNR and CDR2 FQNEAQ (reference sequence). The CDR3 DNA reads TGTGCCAGCAGCCAAATAGCTGGTGAGCAGTACTTC. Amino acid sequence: CASSQIAGEQYF. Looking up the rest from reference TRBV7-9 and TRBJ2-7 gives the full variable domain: DTGVSQNPRHKITKRGQNVTFRCDPISEHNRLYWYRQTLGQGPEFLTYFQNEAQLEKSRLLSDRFSAERPKGSFSTLEIQRTEQGDSAMYLCASSQIAGEQYFGPGTRLTVT.

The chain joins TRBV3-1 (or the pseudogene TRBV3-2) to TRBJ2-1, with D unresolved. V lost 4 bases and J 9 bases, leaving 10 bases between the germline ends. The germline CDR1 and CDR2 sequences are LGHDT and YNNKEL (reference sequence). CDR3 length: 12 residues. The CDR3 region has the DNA TGTGCCAGCAGCCTTCAGGTGTTTGAGCAGTTCTTC. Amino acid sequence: CASSLQVFEQFF.

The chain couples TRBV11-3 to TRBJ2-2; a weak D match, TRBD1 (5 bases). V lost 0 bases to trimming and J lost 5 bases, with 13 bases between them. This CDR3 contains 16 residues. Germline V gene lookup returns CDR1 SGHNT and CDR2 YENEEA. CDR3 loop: CASSLEAAGWTGELFF. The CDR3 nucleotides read TGTGCCAGCAGCTTAGAGGCGGCAGGGTGGACCGGGGAGCTGTTTTTT.

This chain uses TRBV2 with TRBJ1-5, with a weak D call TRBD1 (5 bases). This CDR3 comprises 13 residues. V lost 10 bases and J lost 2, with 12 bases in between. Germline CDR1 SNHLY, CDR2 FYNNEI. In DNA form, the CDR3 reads TGTGCCACAGCGGGGGAGCGCAATCAGCCCCAGCATTTT. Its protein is CATAGERNQPQHF.

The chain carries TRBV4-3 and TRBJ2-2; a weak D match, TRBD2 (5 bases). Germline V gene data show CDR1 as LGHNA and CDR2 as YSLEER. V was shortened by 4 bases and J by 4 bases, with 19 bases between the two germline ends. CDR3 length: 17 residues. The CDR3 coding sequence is TGCGCCAGCAGCCCGGTCGAGGCAGGAGGAGGCACCGGGGAGCTGTTTTTT. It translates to CASSPVEAGGGTGELFF.

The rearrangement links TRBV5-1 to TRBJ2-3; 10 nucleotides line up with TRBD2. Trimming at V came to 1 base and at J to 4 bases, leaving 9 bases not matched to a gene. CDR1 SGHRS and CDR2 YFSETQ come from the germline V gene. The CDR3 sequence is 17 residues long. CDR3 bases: TGCGCCAGCAGCTTGAGCTTTACTAGCGGGACCTCAGATACGCAGTATTTT. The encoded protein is CASSLSFTSGTSDTQYF.

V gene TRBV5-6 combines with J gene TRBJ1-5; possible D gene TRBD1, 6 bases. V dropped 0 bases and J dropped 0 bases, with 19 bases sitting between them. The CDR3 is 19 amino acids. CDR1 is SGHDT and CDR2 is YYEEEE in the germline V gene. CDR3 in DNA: TGTGCCAGCAGCTTGGCCGCACAGGGCGGGGGTTATAGCAATCAGCCCCAGCATTTT. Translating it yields CASSLAAQGGGYSNQPQHF.

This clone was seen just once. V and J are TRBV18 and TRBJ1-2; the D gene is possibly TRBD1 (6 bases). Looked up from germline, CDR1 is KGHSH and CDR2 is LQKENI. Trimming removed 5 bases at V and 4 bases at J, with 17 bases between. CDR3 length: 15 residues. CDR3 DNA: TGTGCCAGCTCAGAGAGACGGGGAGGGGGCTATGGCTACACCTTC. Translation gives CASSERRGGGYGYTF.

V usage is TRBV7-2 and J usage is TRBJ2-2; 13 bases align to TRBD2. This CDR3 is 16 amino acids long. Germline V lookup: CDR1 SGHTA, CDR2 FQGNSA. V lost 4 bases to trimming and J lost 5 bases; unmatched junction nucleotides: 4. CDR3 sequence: CASSSRGLAGTGELFF. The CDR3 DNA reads TGTGCCAGCAGCTCCCGGGGACTAGCGGGGACCGGGGAGCTGTTTTTT. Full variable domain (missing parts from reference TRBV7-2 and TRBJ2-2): GAGVSQSPSNKVTEKGKDVELRCDPISGHTALYWYRQSLGQGLEFLIYFQGNSAPDKSGLPSDRFSAERTGGSVSTLTIQRTQQEDSAVYLCASSSRGLAGTGELFFGEGSRLTVL.

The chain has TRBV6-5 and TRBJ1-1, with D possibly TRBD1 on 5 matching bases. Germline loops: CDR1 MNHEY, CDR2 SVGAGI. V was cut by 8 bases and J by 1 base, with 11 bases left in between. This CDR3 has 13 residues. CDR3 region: CASVRDRNTEAFF. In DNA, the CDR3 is TGTGCCAGCGTCAGGGATAGGAACACTGAAGCTTTCTTT.

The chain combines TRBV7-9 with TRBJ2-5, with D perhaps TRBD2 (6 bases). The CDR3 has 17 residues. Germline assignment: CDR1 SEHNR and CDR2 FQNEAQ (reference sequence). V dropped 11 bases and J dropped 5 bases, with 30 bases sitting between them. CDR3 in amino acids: CACLGVPRAGGRETQYF. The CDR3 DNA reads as TGTGCCTGCCTAGGGGTGCCTCGAGCGGGCGGGCGGGAGACCCAGTACTTC.

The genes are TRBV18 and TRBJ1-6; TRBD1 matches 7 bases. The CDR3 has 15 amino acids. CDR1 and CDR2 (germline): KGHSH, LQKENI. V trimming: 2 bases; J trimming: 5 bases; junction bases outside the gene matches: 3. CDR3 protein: CASSPWGQNNSPLHF. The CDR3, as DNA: TGTGCCAGCTCACCATGGGGACAGAATAATTCACCCCTCCACTTT.